These T cell receptor beta chains were read from a single sample in a study of early stage breast cancer tumors. Method: immunoSEQ multiplex PCR; TCRdb's copy keeps in-frame clones and lacks some. The table lists 25,000 to 35,000 clones, roughly three fifths of them singletons, with more than 7% in the top ten. Material for sequencing was breast tumor tissue. These receptor sequences come from a person between 50 and 60 years old with breast cancer. Each CDR3 is given with its conserved first and last residue. The order of the fields is D gene, V gene, J gene, clone size, CDR3 protein, CDR3 DNA. D genes are given only for firm matches. Clone size is not always given. Where it is, it says once, few, many or a class for expanded clones.

D gene: NA
V gene: TRBV19
J gene: TRBJ2-5
clone size: NA
CDR3 protein: CASSVTGGPRETQYF
CDR3 DNA: TGTGCCAGTAGTGTAACCGGGGGCCCGCGAGAGACCCAGTACTTC

D gene: NA
V gene: TRBV6-1
J gene: TRBJ2-1
clone size: NA
CDR3 protein: CASKRGNNEQFF
CDR3 DNA: TGTGCCAGCAAGAGAGGGAACAATGAGCAGTTCTTC

D gene: TRBD2
V gene: TRBV9
J gene: TRBJ2-5
clone size: NA
CDR3 protein: CASSVTGGRETQYF
CDR3 DNA: TGTGCCAGCAGCGTTACGGGAGGGCGAGAGACCCAGTACTTC

D gene: NA
V gene: TRBV6-5
J gene: TRBJ2-3
clone size: few
CDR3 protein: CASRPLVTDTQYF
CDR3 DNA: TGTGCCAGCCGACCTTTGGTCACAGATACGCAGTATTTT

D gene: TRBD2
V gene: TRBV6-4
J gene: TRBJ2-2
clone size: few
CDR3 protein: CASRRLAGDNTGELFF
CDR3 DNA: TGTGCCAGCAGACGACTAGCGGGAGACAACACCGGGGAGCTGTTTTTT

D gene: NA
V gene: TRBV19
J gene: TRBJ2-7
clone size: NA
CDR3 protein: CASTSGGPRYEQYF
CDR3 DNA: TGTGCCAGTACCTCTGGGGGGCCTCGCTACGAGCAGTACTTC

D gene: NA
V gene: TRBV13
J gene: TRBJ2-2
clone size: NA
CDR3 protein: CASSLVSVSGELFF
CDR3 DNA: TGTGCCAGCAGCTTAGTCTCCGTATCCGGGGAGCTGTTTTTT

D gene: TRBD2
V gene: TRBV11-2
J gene: TRBJ2-5
clone size: NA
CDR3 protein: CASSPRLAGEGETQYF
CDR3 DNA: TGTGCCAGCAGCCCGAGACTAGCGGGAGAGGGTGAGACCCAGTACTTC

D gene: NA
V gene: TRBV7-2
J gene: TRBJ2-3
clone size: NA
CDR3 protein: CASSLAPRQGPQYF
CDR3 DNA: TGTGCCAGCAGCTTAGCGCCCCGGCAGGGCCCGCAGTATTTT

D gene: NA
V gene: TRBV29-1
J gene: TRBJ2-4
clone size: medium-sized
CDR3 protein: CSVDWGDIQYF
CDR3 DNA: TGCAGCGTTGATTGGGGAGACATTCAGTACTTC

D gene: TRBD1
V gene: TRBV18
J gene: TRBJ1-2
clone size: NA
CDR3 protein: CASSPGTEGGYTF
CDR3 DNA: TGTGCCAGCTCACCAGGGACAGAGGGTGGCTACACCTTC

D gene: TRBD2
V gene: TRBV11-2
J gene: TRBJ2-7
clone size: NA
CDR3 protein: CASSLDPGLANVDEQYF
CDR3 DNA: TGTGCCAGCAGCTTAGACCCGGGACTAGCTAACGTGGACGAGCAGTACTTC

D gene: TRBD2
V gene: TRBV25-1
J gene: TRBJ2-5
clone size: NA
CDR3 protein: CASSPHREGETQYF
CDR3 DNA: TGTGCCAGCAGCCCCCATAGGGAGGGAGAGACCCAGTACTTC

D gene: TRBD1
V gene: TRBV4-2
J gene: TRBJ1-4
clone size: few
CDR3 protein: CASSQGDSRNEKLFF
CDR3 DNA: TGTGCCAGCAGCCAAGGGGACAGCCGAAATGAAAAACTGTTTTTT

D gene: TRBD2
V gene: TRBV4-2
J gene: TRBJ2-7
clone size: once
CDR3 protein: CASSQDLMLAGSEQYF
CDR3 DNA: TGTGCCAGCAGCCAAGATTTAATGCTAGCGGGGTCTGAGCAGTACTTC

D gene: TRBD1
V gene: TRBV5-1
J gene: TRBJ2-6
clone size: few
CDR3 protein: CASSPGTGYSGANVLTF
CDR3 DNA: TGCGCCAGCAGTCCCGGGACAGGGTACTCTGGGGCCAACGTCCTGACTTTC

D gene: NA
V gene: TRBV2
J gene: TRBJ1-4
clone size: NA
CDR3 protein: CASSLSGGTNEKLFF
CDR3 DNA: TGTGCCAGCAGCCTTTCGGGGGGGACTAATGAAAAACTGTTTTTT

D gene: TRBD2
V gene: TRBV5-8
J gene: TRBJ2-3
clone size: few
CDR3 protein: CASSHATTSGKTDTQYF
CDR3 DNA: TGTGCCAGCAGCCACGCCACAACTAGCGGGAAAACAGATACGCAGTATTTT

D gene: NA
V gene: TRBV4-1
J gene: TRBJ2-4
clone size: NA
CDR3 protein: CASSPSTAGVALVKNIQYF
CDR3 DNA: TGCGCCAGCAGCCCCTCGACAGCCGGCGTCGCTTTAGTCAAAAACATTCAGTACTTC

D gene: TRBD2
V gene: TRBV5-4
J gene: TRBJ2-1
clone size: few
CDR3 protein: CASSLAGGGDYNEQFF
CDR3 DNA: TGTGCCAGCAGCTTGGCGGGCGGGGGAGACTACAATGAGCAGTTCTTC

D gene: NA
V gene: TRBV2
J gene: TRBJ2-1
clone size: NA
CDR3 protein: CASSSGTLDEQFF
CDR3 DNA: TGTGCCAGCAGTTCCGGGACCCTCGATGAGCAGTTCTTC

D gene: NA
V gene: TRBV5-1
J gene: TRBJ2-1
clone size: NA
CDR3 protein: CASSQDPASEVRNEQFF
CDR3 DNA: TGCGCCAGCAGTCAAGACCCAGCGTCAGAGGTTCGGAATGAGCAGTTCTTC

D gene: TRBD2
V gene: TRBV5-1
J gene: TRBJ2-2
clone size: NA
CDR3 protein: CASSAVVAGVTGELFF
CDR3 DNA: TGCGCCAGCAGCGCCGTGGTAGCGGGAGTCACCGGGGAGCTGTTTTTT

D gene: NA
V gene: TRBV5-1
J gene: TRBJ2-3
clone size: NA
CDR3 protein: CASSSQGGMSDTQYF
CDR3 DNA: TGCGCCAGCAGCTCCCAGGGCGGGATGTCAGATACGCAGTATTTT

D gene: NA
V gene: TRBV11-2
J gene: TRBJ2-2
clone size: NA
CDR3 protein: CASSHVTQANTGELFF
CDR3 DNA: TGTGCCAGCAGCCACGTTACACAGGCGAACACCGGGGAGCTGTTTTTT

D gene: TRBD2
V gene: TRBV9
J gene: TRBJ2-5
clone size: NA
CDR3 protein: CASSDSGRVWETQYF
CDR3 DNA: TGTGCCAGCAGTGATAGCGGGAGAGTCTGGGAGACCCAGTACTTC

D gene: NA
V gene: TRBV5-1
J gene: TRBJ2-1
clone size: NA
CDR3 protein: CASSLAGQQNEQFF
CDR3 DNA: TGCGCCAGCAGCTTGGCCGGGCAGCAAAATGAGCAGTTCTTC

D gene: TRBD2
V gene: TRBV15
J gene: TRBJ2-3
clone size: NA
CDR3 protein: CATSSRRQREKSDTQYF
CDR3 DNA: TGTGCCACCAGCTCCCGAAGGCAGCGGGAGAAGTCAGATACGCAGTATTTT

D gene: NA
V gene: TRBV29-1
J gene: TRBJ1-2
clone size: NA
CDR3 protein: CSVADSYGYTF
CDR3 DNA: TGCAGCGTTGCAGACAGTTACGGCTACACCTTC

D gene: NA
V gene: TRBV6-5
J gene: TRBJ1-4
clone size: once
CDR3 protein: CASSSQGSEKLFF
CDR3 DNA: TGTGCCAGCAGTTCACAGGGAAGTGAAAAACTGTTTTTT

D gene: NA
V gene: TRBV9
J gene: TRBJ2-3
clone size: many
CDR3 protein: CASSPLISTDTQYF
CDR3 DNA: TGTGCCAGCAGTCCACTAATAAGCACAGATACGCAGTATTTT

D gene: NA
V gene: TRBV14
J gene: TRBJ1-4
clone size: NA
CDR3 protein: CASSPRGGRGEKLFF
CDR3 DNA: TGTGCCAGCAGCCCGCGTGGGGGGCGAGGCGAAAAACTGTTTTTT

D gene: NA
V gene: TRBV5-1
J gene: TRBJ2-7
clone size: NA
CDR3 protein: CASSLLTGHYEQYF
CDR3 DNA: TGCGCCAGCAGCTTGTTGACAGGCCACTACGAGCAGTACTTC

D gene: NA
V gene: TRBV7-7
J gene: TRBJ2-5
clone size: NA
CDR3 protein: CASSPKSRRGETQYF
CDR3 DNA: TGTGCTAGCAGCCCGAAGTCTAGGAGGGGGGAGACCCAGTACTTC

D gene: TRBD2
V gene: TRBV5-6
J gene: TRBJ2-1
clone size: NA
CDR3 protein: CASSFGTSSYNEQFF
CDR3 DNA: TGTGCCAGCAGCTTCGGGACTAGCTCCTACAATGAGCAGTTCTTC

D gene: NA
V gene: TRBV18
J gene: TRBJ2-7
clone size: NA
CDR3 protein: CASSPGASYEQYF
CDR3 DNA: TGTGCCAGCTCACCGGGGGCTTCCTACGAGCAGTACTTC

D gene: NA
V gene: TRBV6-5
J gene: TRBJ1-1
clone size: NA
CDR3 protein: CASSYTNTEAFF
CDR3 DNA: TGTGCCAGCAGTTATACGAACACTGAAGCTTTCTTT

D gene: NA
V gene: TRBV30
J gene: TRBJ2-5
clone size: NA
CDR3 protein: CAWRQGGETQYF
CDR3 DNA: TGTGCCTGGAGACAGGGGGGGGAGACCCAGTACTTC

D gene: TRBD2
V gene: TRBV4-2
J gene: TRBJ2-5
clone size: NA
CDR3 protein: CASSQDRHYSGRAGETQYF
CDR3 DNA: TGTGCCAGCAGCCAAGATCGCCACTACAGCGGGAGGGCCGGGGAGACCCAGTACTTC

D gene: NA
V gene: TRBV7-9
J gene: TRBJ2-2
clone size: few
CDR3 protein: CASSFSSGELFF
CDR3 DNA: TGTGCCAGCAGCTTTTCGTCCGGGGAGCTGTTTTTT

D gene: TRBD2
V gene: TRBV29-1
J gene: TRBJ2-7
clone size: NA
CDR3 protein: CSGGTGRRTSGNYEQYF
CDR3 DNA: TGCAGCGGTGGAACGGGACGGCGGACTAGCGGGAACTACGAGCAGTACTTC

D gene: NA
V gene: TRBV7-9
J gene: TRBJ2-5
clone size: few
CDR3 protein: CASSLDLFQETQYF
CDR3 DNA: TGTGCCAGCAGCTTAGATTTGTTCCAAGAGACCCAGTACTTC